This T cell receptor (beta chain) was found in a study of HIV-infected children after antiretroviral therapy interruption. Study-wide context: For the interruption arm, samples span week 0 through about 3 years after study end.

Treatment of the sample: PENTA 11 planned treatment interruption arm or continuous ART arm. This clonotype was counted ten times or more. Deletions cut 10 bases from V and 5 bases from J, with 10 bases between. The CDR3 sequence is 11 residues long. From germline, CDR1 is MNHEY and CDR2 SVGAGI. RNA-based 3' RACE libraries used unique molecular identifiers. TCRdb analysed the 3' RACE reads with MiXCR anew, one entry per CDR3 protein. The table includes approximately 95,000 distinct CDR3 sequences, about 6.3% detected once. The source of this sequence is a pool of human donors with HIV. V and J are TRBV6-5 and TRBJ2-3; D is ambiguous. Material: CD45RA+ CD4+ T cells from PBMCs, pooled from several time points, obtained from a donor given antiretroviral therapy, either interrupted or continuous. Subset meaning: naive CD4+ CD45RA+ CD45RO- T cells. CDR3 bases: TGTGCCACCTCGCGCGGAGATACGCAGTATTTT. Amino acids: CATSRGDTQYF.